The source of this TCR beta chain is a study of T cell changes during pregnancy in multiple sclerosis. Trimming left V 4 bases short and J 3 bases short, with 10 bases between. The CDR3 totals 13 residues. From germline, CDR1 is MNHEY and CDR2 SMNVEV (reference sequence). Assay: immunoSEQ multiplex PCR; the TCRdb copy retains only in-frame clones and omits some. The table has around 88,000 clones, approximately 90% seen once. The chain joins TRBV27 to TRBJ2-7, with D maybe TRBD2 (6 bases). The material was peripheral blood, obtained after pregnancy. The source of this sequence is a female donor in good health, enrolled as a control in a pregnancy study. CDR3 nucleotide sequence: TGTGCCAGCAGTTGGGGACTCTACTACGAGCAGTACTTC. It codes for CASSWGLYYEQYF.